The 26 T cell receptor beta chains listed next were all sequenced from one sample in a study of T-cell memory formation after mild COVID-19 (dated by TCRdb to the early 2020s). Libraries were made using 5' RACE. Sequencer: Illumina NovaSeq 6000. TCRdb ran its own pipeline on the public reads, namely fastp trimming at Q25 and MiXCR clone calling, and kept in-frame beta chains. Rows are unified per CDR3 protein, each entry keeping the most common DNA and genes. This sample is represented by hundreds of thousands of distinct CDR3 sequences; around an eighth of them were singletons. The ten biggest clones cover around 21% of the sample. Sequenced material: PBMCs or a T cell subset sorted from them (not recorded which). Source of these receptors: a man younger than 35 who had mild COVID-19 (a few samples of this study predate the infection). The sample titles of this study are shuffled in the database, so cell type and time point are left out; the donor was told from shared clones.

This clonotype was observed a few times. This rearrangement joins TRBV20-1 to TRBJ1-1, with D uncertain. The CDR3 runs to 12 residues. Germline V gives CDR1 DFQATT, CDR2 SNEGSKA (reference sequence). Trimming left V 7 bases short and J 4 bases short, with 13 bases between. The CDR3 protein is CSGRRESTEAFF. CDR3 sequence (DNA): TGCAGTGGTCGGCGTGAGAGCACTGAAGCTTTCTTT.

The V call is TRBV7-2, the J call TRBJ2-1; TRBD1 matches at 7 bases. The CDR3 loop spans 14 amino acids. J was trimmed by 7 bases and V by 7 bases; bases with no gene match: 10. The germline V gene has CDR1 SGHTA and CDR2 FQGNSA. The CDR3: CASIQGGAMNEQFF. CDR3 bases: TGTGCCAGCATCCAAGGGGGCGCTATGAATGAGCAGTTCTTC.

The chain recombines TRBV12-3 or TRBV12-4 with TRBJ2-7, with 8 bases lining up with TRBD1. The CDR3 has 14 amino acids. V shed 0 bases, J shed 3 bases, and the junction held 1 base outside the gene matches. Here the CDR3 DNA reads TGTGCCAGCAGTTTAGCGGGACAGGACTACGAGCAGTACTTC. As protein: CASSLAGQDYEQYF.

This clonotype was counted between two and nine times. The CDR3 coding sequence is TGTGCCGCCCGGGACAGGGGGAATGAGCAGTTCTTC. As protein: CAARDRGNEQFF. This chain joins TRBV10-3 and TRBJ2-1, with 11 bases aligning to TRBD1. Unmatched junction bases numbered 4, after V lost 11 bases and J lost 7 bases. This CDR3 is built from 12 residues. The germline CDR1 and CDR2 sequences are ENHRY and SYGVKD.

V and J are TRBV4-1 and TRBJ1-2; D is possibly TRBD1 (6 bases). From germline, CDR1 is MGHRA and CDR2 YSYEKL. Trimming left V 3 bases short and J 3 bases short, with 17 bases between. This CDR3 spans 16 amino acids. The CDR3 sequence: CASSQKGGVDDYGYTF. CDR3 nucleotide sequence: TGCGCCAGCAGCCAGAAGGGGGGCGTGGACGACTATGGCTACACCTTC.

Only a few counts were recorded for this clonotype. The V call is TRBV6-5, the J call TRBJ2-3; no firm D call. Germline CDR1 and CDR2: MNHEY and SVGAGI. Trimming removed 5 bases from V and 2 bases from J, with 11 bases in between. The CDR3 contains 14 residues. CDR3 nucleotide sequence: TGTGCCAGCAGTACCCAATTGCCCACAGATACGCAGTATTTT. As protein: CASSTQLPTDTQYF.

This clonotype occurred many times. The chain uses TRBV5-1 and TRBJ2-3, with 7 bases aligning to TRBD1. Germline V gene sequence: CDR1 SGHRS, CDR2 YFSETQ. The CDR3 loop spans 15 amino acids. Losses at the gene ends were 4 bases for V and 5 bases for J; bases not matched to a gene: 10. CDR3 DNA: TGCGCCAGCAGCCCTCGACAGGGCTTACAAGATACGCAGTATTTT. This sequence encodes CASSPRQGLQDTQYF.

Remarks on this clonotype: Mismatch with germline at one junction end may stem from a read error. The V gene is TRBV7-2, the J gene TRBJ1-2; a weak D match, TRBD1 (5 bases). The CDR3 sequence is 14 residues long. Germline V CDR1 and CDR2: SGHTA, FQGNSA. The CDR3 DNA is TGTTCCAGCAGCTCGGGAAGCAGGGTCCATGGCTACACCTTC. As protein: CSSSSGSRVHGYTF. Complete variable domain (other parts from reference TRBV7-2 and TRBJ1-2): GAGVSQSPSNKVTEKGKDVELRCDPISGHTALYWYRQSLGQGLEFLIYFQGNSAPDKSGLPSDRFSAERTGGSVSTLTIQRTQQEDSAVYLCSSSSGSRVHGYTFGSGTRLTVV.

This clonotype was observed a few times. The chain uses TRBV20-1 and TRBJ1-4; D is unresolved. This CDR3 contains 14 residues. Germline CDR1 DFQATT, CDR2 SNEGSKA (reference sequence). Trimming stripped 6 bases from V and 5 bases from J, with 16 bases between. In DNA, the CDR3 is TGCAGTGCCGGGGAACTACCCACAAATGAAAAACTGTTTTTT. Its protein product is CSAGELPTNEKLFF.

This clonotype occurred a few times. V and J are TRBV5-1 and TRBJ2-5, with D uncertain. The CDR3 sequence is 14 residues long. Trimming took 4 bases from V and 2 from J, leaving 12 bases between them. Germline CDR1 is SGHRS and CDR2 is YFSETQ. The CDR3 region is CASSPGPEQETQYF. In DNA, the CDR3 is TGCGCCAGCAGCCCGGGCCCCGAGCAAGAGACCCAGTACTTC. Supplemented by reference TRBV5-1 and TRBJ2-5, the full variable domain reads KAGVTQTPRYLIKTRGQQVTLSCSPISGHRSVSWYQQTPGQGLQFLFEYFSETQRNKGNFPGRFSGRQFSNSRSEMNVSTLELGDSALYLCASSPGPEQETQYFGPGTRLLVL.

Turning to this clonotype: Germline and junction disagree at one end, which may indicate a read error. This rearrangement joins TRBV5-5 to TRBJ2-3; no clear D gene. CDR3 length: 14 amino acids. Looked up from germline, CDR1 is SGHKS and CDR2 is YYEKEE (reference sequence). The CDR3 coding sequence is TGTGTCAGCAGCTCGCCTGGGGGCACAGATACGCAGTATTTT. Translated, it gives CVSSSPGGTDTQYF.

The chain carries TRBV5-4 and TRBJ2-7, with TRBD1 identical over 7 bases. This CDR3 region has 14 residues. Germline V CDR1 and CDR2: SGHNT, YYREEE (reference sequence). V lost 2 bases and J lost 0; bases outside the gene matches: 2. This chain's CDR3 is CASSLQGPSYEQYF. CDR3 DNA: TGTGCCAGCAGCTTACAGGGGCCCTCCTACGAGCAGTACTTC.

The chain employs TRBV20-1 and TRBJ2-3; 8 nucleotides agree with TRBD2. Germline CDR1 reads DFQATT; CDR2 reads SNEGSKA (reference sequence). With 6 bases clipped from V and 5 bases from J, the junction kept 16 bases outside the gene matches. The CDR3 extends over 16 amino acids. The CDR3 DNA reads TGCAGTGCCCCGAAGGTCCAGCGGGGGAGGAAAGATACGCAGTATTTT. Translation: CSAPKVQRGRKDTQYF.

This clonotype has only a few counts. The J gene is TRBJ2-5, the V gene TRBV19; no clear D. CDR1 and CDR2 from the germline V gene are LNHDA and SQIVND (reference sequence). The CDR3 length is 13 residues. V lost 5 bases to trimming and J lost 2 bases, with 9 bases between them. For the CDR3, the DNA is TGTGCCAGTAGTGACCGGGTTCAAGAGACCCAGTACTTC. This sequence encodes CASSDRVQETQYF.

This clonotype was observed a handful of times. The chain links TRBV5-1 to TRBJ1-1; 8 nucleotides align to TRBD1. Losses at the gene ends were 2 bases for V and 3 bases for J; bases not matched to a gene: 6. The CDR3 has 15 residues. Germline V CDR1 and CDR2: SGHRS, YFSETQ. The chain's CDR3 is CASSLQGVRDTEAFF. The CDR3 DNA reads TGCGCCAGCAGCTTACAGGGGGTCAGGGACACTGAAGCTTTCTTT.

The chain uses TRBV5-1 and TRBJ2-4; D remains ambiguous. CDR1 is SGHRS, CDR2 YFSETQ, per germline. There are 15 residues in the CDR3. The V and J ends lost 4 bases and 8 bases respectively, with 19 bases between them. CDR3 region: CASSPREPRWDIQYF. In nucleotides, the CDR3 is TGCGCCAGCAGCCCCCGCGAACCCCGTTGGGACATTCAGTACTTC.

This chain connects TRBV6-1 to TRBJ1-2; perhaps TRBD1 as D (6 bases). Germline V gene data show CDR1 as MNHNS and CDR2 as SASEGT. The ends were cut back, 1 base at V and 1 base at J, with 13 bases in the middle. This CDR3 contains 16 residues. The CDR3 protein is CASSEGPIGGNYGYTF. For the CDR3, the DNA is TGTGCCAGCAGTGAAGGGCCCATAGGGGGTAACTATGGCTACACCTTC.

This clonotype was detected a few times. J is TRBJ2-7 and V is TRBV6-2 or TRBV6-3; TRBD1 matches at 7 bases. CDR1 MNHEY and CDR2 SVGEGT come from the germline V gene. With V trimmed by 7 bases and J by 2 bases, 11 bases remained unmatched. The CDR3 has 15 amino acids. In DNA, the CDR3 is TGTGCCAGCAACCTCAACCCGGGACAGCCCTACGAGCAGTACTTC. This sequence encodes CASNLNPGQPYEQYF.

This chain links TRBV12-3 or TRBV12-4 with TRBJ2-5; D unresolved. CDR3 length: 12 amino acids. The ends were cut back, 6 bases at V and 5 bases at J, with 10 bases in the middle. The CDR3 nucleotides are TGTGCCAGCAGCGTGCTTTGGGAGACCCAGTACTTC. This gives the protein CASSVLWETQYF.

A few counts support this clonotype. This rearrangement joins TRBV2 to TRBJ2-7; D is ambiguous. This CDR3 is 16 amino acids long. CDR1 and CDR2 (germline): SNHLY, FYNNEI. Trimming stripped 2 bases from V and 1 base from J, with 15 bases between. The DNA for the CDR3 is TGTGCCAGCAGTGAAAGACGGACGCTCCCTTCCTACGAGCAGTACTTC. It encodes CASSERRTLPSYEQYF.

This rearrangement joins TRBV6-5 to TRBJ2-3, with TRBD2 matching over 11 bases. The CDR3 extends over 17 amino acids. With 6 bases clipped from V and 5 bases from J, the junction kept 13 bases outside the gene matches. The V gene's germline CDR1 is MNHEY and CDR2 SVGAGI. The CDR3 coding sequence is TGTGCCAGCAGCACTCGTAGCGGGGGGGCCCGGGGAGATACGCAGTATTTT. Amino acid sequence: CASSTRSGGARGDTQYF.

This clonotype was found a few times. The rearrangement links TRBV6-4 to TRBJ2-1, with D tentatively TRBD1 (5 bases). CDR3 length equals 13 residues. V lost 0 bases, J lost 11 bases, and 11 bases lay in between. Germline-derived CDR1 and CDR2 are MRHNA and SNTAGT. The chain's CDR3 is CASSDSRGTQQFF. The CDR3 nucleotides read TGTGCCAGCAGTGACTCAAGGGGTACCCAGCAGTTCTTC.

A few counts support this clonotype. The chain carries TRBV24-1 and TRBJ1-2; TRBD1 aligns across 9 bases. Trimming at V came to 4 bases and at J to 8 bases, leaving 7 bases not matched to a gene. The CDR3 sequence is 14 residues long. The germline gives CDR1 KGHDR, CDR2 SFDVKD. CDR3 sequence (DNA): TGTGCCACCAGTGACACCGGGACAGGGAAAGGCTACACCTTC. Its translation: CATSDTGTGKGYTF.

This clonotype has more than one count but fewer than ten. The rearrangement joins TRBV5-8 to TRBJ2-7; 9 bases fit TRBD1. The CDR3 sequence is 16 residues long. V lost 3 bases, J lost 4 bases, and 11 bases stayed unmatched. Germline CDR1 SGHTS, CDR2 YDEGEE. In DNA form, the CDR3 reads TGTGCCAGCAGCTGGGGCTCCGGGACAGGGCTATACGAGCAGTACTTC. Translated, it gives CASSWGSGTGLYEQYF.

This clonotype was seen more than once but under ten times. The chain carries TRBV6-5 and TRBJ1-2, with a possible D match to TRBD1 (6 bases). The germline V gene has CDR1 MNHEY and CDR2 SVGAGI. The CDR3 is 13 amino acids. V was clipped by 3 bases and J by 8 bases, with 13 bases between them. This CDR3 is CASSYRQAWGYTF. The CDR3 nucleotides are TGTGCCAGCAGTTATCGACAGGCGTGGGGCTACACCTTC.

The chain carries TRBV10-1 and TRBJ2-5; weak D call: TRBD1 (6 bases). Germline lookup yields CDR1 WNHNN and CDR2 SYGVQD (reference sequence). The CDR3 is 16 amino acids. The V end was cut by 4 bases, the J end by 2 bases, with 17 bases between. The CDR3 protein is CASSAIGRGGQETQYF. As DNA, the CDR3 is TGCGCCAGCAGTGCCATTGGACGAGGGGGACAAGAGACCCAGTACTTC.